Described below is a single T cell receptor beta chain sequence and its context. The sample originates from a study of blood T cell repertoires in COVID-19. Study details: Acute-phase and convalescent COVID-19 samples originated in the United States, Italy and Spain. T cells, B-cell-depleted T cells, or PBMCs supplied cDNA or gDNA.

In the authors' workflow: Amplified reference gene primers provided the basis for estimating nucleated cell counts. The data were produced by immunoSEQ multiplex PCR, yet TCRdb's version contains in-frame clones alone and is incomplete. V, J and clone size were drawn from that table, and D and trimming were deduced from the DNA. The sample records over 25,000 clones, approximately 88% being singletons. The germline V gene has CDR1 MNHNY and CDR2 SVGAGI (reference sequence). The CDR3 runs 14 residues. V lost 6 bases and J lost 9; bases outside the gene matches: 10. The chain uses TRBV6-6 and TRBJ2-4, with 8 bases aligning to TRBD1. This receptor was identified in a human donor in a cohort sampled during active COVID-19. Sequenced input: peripheral blood. This chain's CDR3 is CASRVSDRDSIQYF. CDR3 in DNA: TGTGCCAGCAGGGTTTCGGACAGGGATAGCATTCAGTACTTC.